These T cell receptor beta chains were read from a single sample in a study of tumor T cells in aggressive B-cell lymphoma. Assay: immunoSEQ multiplex PCR; the TCRdb copy retains only in-frame clones and omits some. The sample includes 8,500 to 14,000 clones, approximately 90% of them seen just once. The sample was tumor tissue. The origin of the receptors is an adult with diffuse large B cell lymphoma. The CDR3 runs from the conserved cysteine through the conserved F or W. A D gene is named only where the DNA matches it firmly. The size field is filled for only some rows; it gives once, few, many or a size class.

j_call d_call clone_size v_call cdr3_nt cdr3_aa
TRBJ2-3 TRBD2 NA TRBV15 TGTGCCACCAGCAGAGATAGGCAGCGGGAGTGGGATACGCAGTATTTT CATSRDRQREWDTQYF
TRBJ1-1 TRBD1 NA TRBV5-1 TGCGCCAGCAGCTTGGAGGGGGTCAACAGGGGTGGTAGTTACGGAGCTTTCTTT CASSLEGVNRGGSYGAFF
TRBJ2-2 NA few TRBV14 TGTGCCAGCAGCCAATTTCCCCCACCGAGTACCGGGGAGCTGTTTTTT CASSQFPPPSTGELFF
TRBJ2-1 TRBD1 once TRBV15 TGTGCCACCAGCAGGGACAGGGGATACAATGAGCAGTTCTTC CATSRDRGYNEQFF
TRBJ2-7 NA once TRBV19 TGTGCCAGTAGTATAGCTGGTCGGGAGCAGTACTTC CASSIAGREQYF
TRBJ2-5 TRBD1 NA TRBV30 TGTGCCTGGCAGAGACAGGGAGAGACCCAGTACTTC CAWQRQGETQYF
TRBJ1-1 TRBD1 once TRBV4-1 TGCGCCAGCAGCCAAGATATGGTAGGACAGGGGGCGAGGACTGAAGCTTTCTTT CASSQDMVGQGARTEAFF
TRBJ1-2 NA few TRBV10-3 TGTGCCCTAAGGGGGAACTATGGCTACACCTTC CALRGNYGYTF
TRBJ2-1 NA NA TRBV7-9 TGTGCCAGCAGCTCCAACGCGGAAGAGCAGTTCTTC CASSSNAEEQFF
TRBJ2-7 NA NA TRBV7-6 TGTGCCAGCAGCGCGGGACAGAGCTCCTACGAGCAGTACTTC CASSAGQSSYEQYF
TRBJ1-4 NA NA TRBV5-6 TGTGCCAGCAGCTCAACAGGGCTGGGGGAAAAACTGTTTTTT CASSSTGLGEKLFF
TRBJ2-3 TRBD2 few TRBV28 TGTGCCAGCAGCACTAGCGGGAGGGGCACAGATACGCAGTATTTT CASSTSGRGTDTQYF
TRBJ2-7 NA NA TRBV28 TGTGCCAGCAGTTTGAGTTACGGGAACTACGAGCAGTACTTC CASSLSYGNYEQYF
TRBJ2-2 TRBD1 NA TRBV28 TGTGCCAGCAGTTCCGGGACAGGGAGGTCCGGAGAGCTGTTTTTT CASSSGTGRSGELFF
TRBJ1-6 NA NA TRBV27 TGTGCCAGCACCTGGGGAGGCGTCGGGTCACCCCTCCACTTT CASTWGGVGSPLHF
TRBJ2-5 TRBD1 NA TRBV25-1 TGTGCCAGCCTGGACAGGATTGAAGAGACCCAGTACTTC CASLDRIEETQYF
TRBJ2-1 TRBD2 NA TRBV29-1 TGCAGCGTTGTTGGCGGGAGGTTGGTCCTCTTC CSVVGGRLVLF
TRBJ2-7 TRBD1 NA TRBV6-1 TGTGCCGCCCAGGGACAGGGAAACGAGCAGTACTTC CAAQGQGNEQYF
TRBJ2-2 NA NA TRBV11-2 TGTGCCAGCAGCTTAGGTCGTATCACCGGGGAGCTGTTTTTT CASSLGRITGELFF
TRBJ2-7 TRBD2 NA TRBV6-5 TGTGCCAGCAGAACCCCGGGGGGGGGAGACGAGCAGTACTTC CASRTPGGGDEQYF
TRBJ1-4 NA NA TRBV19 TGTGCCAGTAGTGAACTATGGAATGAAAAACTGCTTTTT CASSELWNEKLLF
TRBJ2-5 NA NA TRBV7-2 TGTGCCAGCAGCTTGGTCTTCGCAGGTAGTCAAGAGACCCAGTACTTC CASSLVFAGSQETQYF
TRBJ1-3 NA NA TRBV30 TGTGCCTGGCTCCGGGGGGCCCGAAACACCATATATTTT CAWLRGARNTIYF
TRBJ1-1 TRBD1 NA TRBV15 TGTGCCACCAGCAGGGGGACAGGGGGGTCTGAAGCTTTCTTT CATSRGTGGSEAFF
TRBJ2-1 TRBD1 NA TRBV7-2 TGTGCCAGCAGCTTAGCGGAGATAGGGACAGGGGGCCGGTTCTTC CASSLAEIGTGGRFF
TRBJ2-1 TRBD2 few TRBV10-2 TGCGCCAGCAGTGGCGGGCTAAGCGGGAGGGCCCACAATGAGCAGTTCTTC CASSGGLSGRAHNEQFF
TRBJ2-1 TRBD2 NA TRBV6-5 TGTGCCAGCAGTTACTCGGGAGGGAACCCATACAATGAGCAGTTCTTC CASSYSGGNPYNEQFF
TRBJ2-5 TRBD2 once TRBV7-9 TGTGCCAGCAGCCCGGTCCTAGCGGGAGGGCCCGAGACCCAGTACTTC CASSPVLAGGPETQYF
TRBJ2-5 NA NA TRBV2 TGTGCCAGTGGACTGCCGGAAGAGACCCAGTACTTC CASGLPEETQYF
TRBJ2-7 NA once TRBV7-9 TGTGCCAGCAGCTTAGACAGCAAACCCTACGAGCAGTACTTC CASSLDSKPYEQYF
TRBJ2-5 NA NA TRBV11-1 TGTGCCAGCAGCTCCGGGACTCTAGAGACCCAGTACTTC CASSSGTLETQYF
TRBJ1-2 NA NA TRBV19 TGTGCCAGTAGCCCCGATGGGAGTTATGGCTACACCTTC CASSPDGSYGYTF
TRBJ1-2 NA NA TRBV6-5 TGTGCCAGCAGCTTTACCGACAGCTATGGCTACACCTTC CASSFTDSYGYTF
TRBJ1-5 NA NA TRBV5-5 TGTGCCAGCAGCCTGGCCATACAGAGCAATCAGCCCCAGCATTTT CASSLAIQSNQPQHF
TRBJ2-5 TRBD1 NA TRBV7-2 TGTGCCAGCAGCTACCGGGACAGACAAGAGACCCAGTACTTC CASSYRDRQETQYF
TRBJ2-3 TRBD2 NA TRBV5-1 TGCGCCAGCCGACTAGCAGAGGTGAGGAATACGCAGTATTTT CASRLAEVRNTQYF
TRBJ2-7 NA NA TRBV5-8 TGTGCCAGCAACGACTTTTCCTACGAGCAGTACTTC CASNDFSYEQYF
TRBJ1-2 TRBD1 NA TRBV5-6 TGTGCCAGCAGCTTGGAGGACAGGGGGTATGGCTACACCTTC CASSLEDRGYGYTF
TRBJ2-3 TRBD2 NA TRBV9 TGTGCCAGCAGCGTAAGTAGCGGGACCACAGATACGCAGTATTTT CASSVSSGTTDTQYF
TRBJ1-4 NA once TRBV6-5 TGTGCCAGCAGTGGTGCAGGGGCGAAGAGTGAAAAACTGTTTTTT CASSGAGAKSEKLFF
TRBJ2-5 NA once TRBV6-6 TGTGCCAGCACCACTACCCCGGAGACCCAGTACTTC CASTTTPETQYF
TRBJ2-2 TRBD2 NA TRBV5-5 TGTGCCAGCAGCTTGCGGGGACTAGCGGGAGCCGCGAACACCGGGGAGCTGTTTTTT CASSLRGLAGAANTGELFF
TRBJ2-3 NA NA TRBV7-6 TGTGCCAGCAGCTTAGTAACGGGGAGGACAGATACGCAGTATTTT CASSLVTGRTDTQYF
TRBJ2-3 TRBD2 NA TRBV7-2 TGTGCCAGCAGCCCTGGGACTAGCGGGAGGACAGATACGCAGTATTTT CASSPGTSGRTDTQYF
TRBJ2-2 TRBD1 NA TRBV7-6 TGTGCCAGCAGCTTAGTGGGACAGAGCACCGGGGAGCTGTTTTTT CASSLVGQSTGELFF
TRBJ1-1 NA NA TRBV18 TGTGCCAGCTCACCGGGGGCTACGGCACTTGAAGCTTTCTTT CASSPGATALEAFF
TRBJ2-2 NA NA TRBV18 TGTGCCAGCTCACCAGGAGGGACAGCGAACACCGGGGAGCTGTTTTTT CASSPGGTANTGELFF
TRBJ2-7 TRBD1 NA TRBV28 TGTGCCAGCAGTCGGGACAGCGAAACCTACGAGCAGTACTTC CASSRDSETYEQYF
TRBJ2-7 NA once TRBV19 TGTGCCAGTAGCAAGCGGTTCTCCTACGAGCAGTACTTC CASSKRFSYEQYF
TRBJ1-6 NA NA TRBV6-5 TGTGCCAGCAGTTACTGGGAGGGGTATAATTCACCCCTCCACTTT CASSYWEGYNSPLHF
TRBJ2-7 NA NA TRBV11-3 TGTGCCAGCCAGCGGGCCGATCGAACTCACTCCTACGAGCAGTACTTC CASQRADRTHSYEQYF
TRBJ2-7 TRBD2 NA TRBV10-2 TGCGCCAGCAGTGTGATGGGCGGACTAGCTGGAACCTACGAGCAGTACTTC CASSVMGGLAGTYEQYF
TRBJ2-3 TRBD1 few TRBV10-3 TGTGCCAGCGCCGGGACAGGAACAGATACGCAGTATTTT CASAGTGTDTQYF
TRBJ2-7 TRBD2 NA TRBV19 TGTGCCACCAAAGCGGGAAGGAGCTCCTACGAGCAGTACTTC CATKAGRSSYEQYF
TRBJ2-2 TRBD2 NA TRBV28 TGTGCCAGCAGCCGCGGGGGAACCGGGGAGCTGTTTTTT CASSRGGTGELFF
TRBJ2-1 TRBD2 NA TRBV15 TGTGCCACCAGCAGAGTAGGGACTAGCGGGACCCCTGCCGAGCAATTCTTC CATSRVGTSGTPAEQFF
TRBJ2-1 TRBD2 few TRBV18 TGTGCCAGCTCAAGCGGGACTAGCGGTTCCTACAATGAGCAGTTCTTC CASSSGTSGSYNEQFF
TRBJ2-1 TRBD2 few TRBV18 TGTGCCAGCTCACTCCGACTAGCGGGCGGAATCTACAATGAGCAGTTCTTC CASSLRLAGGIYNEQFF
TRBJ2-7 TRBD1 NA TRBV28 TGTGCCAGCAGCCGACAGGGGAGGTCCTACGAGCAGTACTTC CASSRQGRSYEQYF
TRBJ1-5 NA NA TRBV28 TGTGCCAGCAGTTTCAGGGGCCTGGGGCAGCCCCAGCATTTT CASSFRGLGQPQHF